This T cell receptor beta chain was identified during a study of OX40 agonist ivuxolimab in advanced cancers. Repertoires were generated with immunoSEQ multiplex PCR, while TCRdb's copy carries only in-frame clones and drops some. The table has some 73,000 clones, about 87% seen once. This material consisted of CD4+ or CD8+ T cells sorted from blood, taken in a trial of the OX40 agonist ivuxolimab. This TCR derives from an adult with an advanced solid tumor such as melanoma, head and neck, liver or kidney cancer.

The CDR3 is CASSFTSGGTYEQYF. CDR3 coding DNA: TGTGCCAGCAGCTTCACTAGCGGGGGAACCTACGAGCAGTACTTC. This sequence joins TRBV13 and TRBJ2-7; the match to TRBD2 covers 11 bases. The CDR3 has 15 residues. The junction had 3 bases not matched to a gene; V was cut back by 3 bases and J by 2 bases. Germline V CDR1 and CDR2: PRHDT, FYEKMQ (reference sequence). Together with reference TRBV13 and TRBJ2-7, the CDR3 gives the full variable domain: AAGVIQSPRHLIKEKRETATLKCYPIPRHDTVYWYQQGPGQDPQFLISFYEKMQSDKGSIPDRFSAQQFSDYHSELNMSSLELGDSALYFCASSFTSGGTYEQYFGPGTRLTVT.